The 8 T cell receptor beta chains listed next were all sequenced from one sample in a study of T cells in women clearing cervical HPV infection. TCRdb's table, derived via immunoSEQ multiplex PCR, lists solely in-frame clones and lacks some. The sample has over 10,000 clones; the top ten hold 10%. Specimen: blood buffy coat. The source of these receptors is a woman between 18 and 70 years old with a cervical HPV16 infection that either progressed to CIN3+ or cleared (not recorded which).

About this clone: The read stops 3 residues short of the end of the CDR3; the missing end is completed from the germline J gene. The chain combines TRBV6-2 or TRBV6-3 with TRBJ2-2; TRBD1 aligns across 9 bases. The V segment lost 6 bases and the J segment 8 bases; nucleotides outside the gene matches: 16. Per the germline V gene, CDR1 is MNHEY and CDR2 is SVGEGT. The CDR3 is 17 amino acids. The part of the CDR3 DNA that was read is TGTGCCAGCAGAGCCAAATACCGGGACAGGGAAAGGGGGGAG. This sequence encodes CASRAKYRDRERGE. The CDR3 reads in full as CASRAKYRDRERGELFF.

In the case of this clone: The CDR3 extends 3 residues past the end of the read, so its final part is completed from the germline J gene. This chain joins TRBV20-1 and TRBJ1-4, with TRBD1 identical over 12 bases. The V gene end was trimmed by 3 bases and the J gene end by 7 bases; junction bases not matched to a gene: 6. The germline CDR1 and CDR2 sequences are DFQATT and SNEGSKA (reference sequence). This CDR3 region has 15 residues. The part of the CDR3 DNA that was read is TGCAGTGCTAGTGAAATGGGACAGGGGGCTGAAAAA. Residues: CSASEMGQGAEK. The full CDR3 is CSASEMGQGAEKLFF.

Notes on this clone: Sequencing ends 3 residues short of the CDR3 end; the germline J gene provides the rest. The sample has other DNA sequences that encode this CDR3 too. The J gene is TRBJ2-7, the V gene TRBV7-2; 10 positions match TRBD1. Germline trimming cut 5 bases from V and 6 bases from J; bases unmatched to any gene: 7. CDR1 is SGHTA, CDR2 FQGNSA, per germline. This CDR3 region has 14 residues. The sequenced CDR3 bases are TGTGCCAGCAGCGAGGACAGGGGGGGGCGCGAG. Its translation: CASSEDRGGRE. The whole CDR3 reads CASSEDRGGREQYF.

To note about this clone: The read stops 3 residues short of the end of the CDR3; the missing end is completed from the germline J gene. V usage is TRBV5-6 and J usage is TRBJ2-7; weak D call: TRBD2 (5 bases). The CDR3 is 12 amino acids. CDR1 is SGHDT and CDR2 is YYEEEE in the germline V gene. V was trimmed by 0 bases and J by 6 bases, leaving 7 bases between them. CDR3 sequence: CASSLVLAEQYF. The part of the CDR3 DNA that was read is TGTGCCAGCAGCTTGGTCCTAGCCGAG.

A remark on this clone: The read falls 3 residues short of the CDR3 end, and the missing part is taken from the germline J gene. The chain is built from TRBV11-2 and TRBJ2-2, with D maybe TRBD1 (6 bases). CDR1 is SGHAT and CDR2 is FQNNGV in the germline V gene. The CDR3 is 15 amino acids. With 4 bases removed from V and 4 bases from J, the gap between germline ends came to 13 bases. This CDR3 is CASSSGQSGTGELFF. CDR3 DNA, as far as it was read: TGTGCCAGCAGCTCAGGACAGAGTGGCACCGGGGAG.

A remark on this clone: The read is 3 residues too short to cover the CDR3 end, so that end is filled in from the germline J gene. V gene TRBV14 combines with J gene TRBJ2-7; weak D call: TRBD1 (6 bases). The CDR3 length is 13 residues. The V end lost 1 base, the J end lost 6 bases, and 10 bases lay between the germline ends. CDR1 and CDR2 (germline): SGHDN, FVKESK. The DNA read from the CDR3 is TGTGCCAGCAGCCAAGTTGGGGACACCGAG. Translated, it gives CASSQVGDTE. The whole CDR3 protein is CASSQVGDTEQYF.

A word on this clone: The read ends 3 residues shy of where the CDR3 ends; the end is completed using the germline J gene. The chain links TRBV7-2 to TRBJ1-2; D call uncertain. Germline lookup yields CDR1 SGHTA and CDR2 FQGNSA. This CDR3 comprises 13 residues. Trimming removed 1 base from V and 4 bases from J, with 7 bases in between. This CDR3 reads CASSLEGLYGYTF. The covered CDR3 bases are TGTGCCAGCAGCTTAGAAGGCCTCTATGGC.

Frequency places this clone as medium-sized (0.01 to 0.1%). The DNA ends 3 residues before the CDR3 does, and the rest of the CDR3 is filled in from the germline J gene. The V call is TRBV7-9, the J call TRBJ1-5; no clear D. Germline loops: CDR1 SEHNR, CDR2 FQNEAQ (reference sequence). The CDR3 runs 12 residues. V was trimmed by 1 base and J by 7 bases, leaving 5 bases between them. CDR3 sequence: CASSLGGQPQHF. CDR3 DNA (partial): TGTGCCAGCAGCTTAGGAGGGCAGCCC.